This T cell receptor (beta chain) was identified in a study of T cells generated in artificial thymic organoids (dated by TCRdb to about 2017). As for the study more broadly: TCR alpha and beta CDR3 repertoires of in vitro artificial thymic organoid-derived CD8 single positive T cells were compared with thymic and peripheral blood naive CD8 T cells. Displayed repertoire sequencing data were described as representative of three independent experiments.

CDR3 length: 16 amino acids, cysteine to phenylalanine. Here the CDR3 DNA is all that survives: 48 bases in frame from base 1. From the germline V gene, CDR1 is SGHRS and CDR2 is YFSETQ. The junction shows trimming of 0 bases on V and 4 bases on J, plus 16 bases between the germline ends. Healthy adult donors provided non-mobilized peripheral blood. Enrichment of primary CD8+ T cells was performed with magnetic beads using the Miltenyi CD8+ T cell Isolation Kit. Naive CD8 T cells from blood were sorted by FACS as CD3+TCRalphabeta+CD8+CD45RO-CCR7+ cells prior to RNA extraction. For each sample, the RNeasy Micro kit was used to purify total RNA from about 40,000 to 200,000 sorted cells, and RNA quality was checked on an Agilent RNA 6000 Nano chip. What the research found in general, with its limitations: CD8 single positive T cells derived from organoids showed physiological TCR clonotype diversity comparable to the diversity seen in thymic and blood naive CD8 T cells.

This clonotype has a handful of counts. Its antigen is currently not known. No much larger clone exists at a distance of one base, and base qualities are not known. TCRalpha and TCRbeta libraries were amplified separately by semi-nested PCR with Advantage 2 and reverse primers in the TRAC or TRBC constant regions. First-strand cDNA synthesis used between 3.5 and 500 ng of total RNA. TCR cDNA libraries were made by 5'-RACE with the SMARTer PCR cDNA Synthesis kit, using a poly-dT primer for first-strand synthesis. Semi-nested constant-region reverse primers carried 5-nucleotide sample-specific barcodes, and products were cleaned with the Zymo DNA Clean and Concentrator-5 kit. Pools of up to ten barcoded samples were ligated to Illumina adaptors and sequenced on an Illumina MiSeq as 2 x 150 bp paired-end reads. The authors' analysis ran thus. After demultiplexing, reads were aligned with BLAT to a custom library containing all human TRAV, TRAJ, TRBV, TRBD and TRBJ combinations from IMGT. The best BLAT hits were picked using pslCDnaFilter (-maxAligns=1, -ignoreIntrons), and custom Perl scripts were used to calculate clonotype frequencies. TCRdb trimmed the raw reads at Q25, called clones with MiXCR and kept productive beta chains. Records with the same CDR3 protein are collapsed into one entry carrying the most frequent genes and DNA. The V and J calls were determined by TCRdb, not by the authors. For this sample the table gives fewer than 3,500 distinct CDR3 sequences, of which approximately 31% were detected only once. Approximately 2.4% of the sample goes to the ten largest clones.

The sample consisted of naive CD8+ T cells from blood. Read against the paper, the sample's cell subset or site label means: CD3+TCRalphabeta+CD8SP T cells; for blood, CD45RO-CCR7+ naive CD8+ T cells. The chain was built from TRBV5-1 and TRBJ1-2; the D region possibly corresponds to TRBD1 (5 bases align). The source of this sequence is a human donor who gave cord blood stem cells for thymic organoid culture, a cardiac surgery patient who gave postnatal thymus, or a blood donor (not recorded which). The DNA is TGCGCCAGCAGCTTGGAGGGGCAGGGCTTATTCTATGGCTACACCTTC. This yields the protein CASSLEGQGLFYGYTF.